Described below is a single T cell receptor beta chain sequence and its context. Its antigen is as yet unknown. Here immunoSEQ multiplex PCR was the method, and the copy in TCRdb shows in-frame clones only, minus some. The repertoire includes tens of thousands of clones, 92% of them detected once, and 3.1% sits in the top ten. This specimen belongs to a study of T cell responses to AZD1222 COVID-19 vaccine. Broader study findings: No repertoire was sampled before or during the peak T cell response, only after it. The donor cohort was predominantly white British with a female majority, and clonal diversity may have been underestimated.

V lost 6 bases, J lost 5 bases, and 13 bases lay in between. CDR3 size: 13 residues. Second-dose recipients at about 4 or about 12 weeks were treated as one pooled group. The receptor was derived from an adult who received the AZD1222 COVID-19 vaccine. The sample here was peripheral blood, taken 28 days after the second AZD1222 dose. V is TRBV12-3 or TRBV12-4 and J is TRBJ1-1; D unclear. CDR3 DNA sequence: TGTGCCAGCAGCCTATTTGGTGCGACTGAAGCTTTCTTT. The encoded protein is CASSLFGATEAFF.